Following are 28 T cell receptor beta chains from one sample sequenced in a study of blood T cell repertoires in COVID-19. This table comes from immunoSEQ multiplex PCR, and its TCRdb copy is limited to in-frame clones, with some not included. The sample has around 180,000 clones, about nine tenths seen once. The sample taken for sequencing was peripheral blood. Receptors were obtained from an older man with active or convalescent COVID-19.

The gene calls are TRBV7-9 and TRBJ2-7; 10 positions agree with TRBD2. Per the germline V gene, CDR1 is SEHNR and CDR2 is FQNEAQ (reference sequence). The CDR3 runs to 17 residues. V shed 5 bases and J 5 bases; nucleotides not matched to a gene: 15. The CDR3 protein is CASSPPLRLAGDHEQYF. CDR3 in DNA: TGTGCCAGCAGCCCCCCTTTGCGGCTAGCGGGAGACCACGAGCAGTACTTC.

V usage is TRBV20-1 and J usage is TRBJ2-7, with a weak D call TRBD1 (6 bases). The CDR3 has 11 amino acids. Germline assignment: CDR1 DFQATT and CDR2 SNEGSKA (reference sequence). Trimming left V 8 bases short and J 3 bases short, with 11 bases between. CDR3 nucleotide sequence: TGCAGTATCCAAGGGGGCTACGAGCAGTACTTC. It specifies CSIQGGYEQYF.

This chain connects TRBV6-2 or TRBV6-3 to TRBJ2-7, with 8 positions matching TRBD1. The CDR3 runs to 14 residues. Germline-derived CDR1 and CDR2 are MNHEY and SVGEGT. V shed 4 bases, J shed 2 bases, and the junction held 4 bases outside the gene matches. CDR3 in DNA: TGTGCCAGCAGTTCTCCACAGGGGGCCTACGAGCAGTACTTC. The encoded protein is CASSSPQGAYEQYF.

The rearrangement joins TRBV7-8 to TRBJ1-6; tentatively, D is TRBD1 (6 bases). This CDR3 comprises 17 residues. Trimming shortened V by 5 bases and J by 5 bases, and 19 bases separated the two germline ends. Germline lookup yields CDR1 SGHVS and CDR2 FQNEAQ. The CDR3 DNA sequence: TGTGCCAGCAGCCCTGGAACCGGGACAAGCAATAATTCACCCCTCCACTTT. Translated: CASSPGTGTSNNSPLHF.

This sequence joins TRBV3-1 (or the pseudogene TRBV3-2) and TRBJ1-5; D unclear. Germline CDR1 reads LGHDT; CDR2 reads YNNKEL (reference sequence). V was trimmed by 3 bases and J by 6 bases, leaving 12 bases between them. The CDR3 is made up of 14 amino acids. The DNA of the CDR3 is TGTGCCAGCAGCCAGGGCGGGGTCACTCAGCCCCAGCATTTT. The encoded protein is CASSQGGVTQPQHF.

This chain links TRBV9 with TRBJ2-1, with TRBD2 identical over 8 bases. The CDR3 consists of 16 residues. The V gene end was trimmed by 1 base and the J gene end by 2 bases; junction bases not matched to a gene: 5. Germline CDR1 is SGDLS and CDR2 is YYNGEE. CDR3 in amino acids: CASSVREGTPYNEQFF. Here the CDR3 DNA reads TGTGCCAGCAGCGTACGGGAGGGCACCCCCTACAATGAGCAGTTCTTC.

The rearrangement joins TRBV5-1 to TRBJ1-4; D is unresolved. V gave up 1 base and J gave up 8 bases, with 15 bases separating them. This CDR3 comprises 15 residues. Germline V CDR1 and CDR2: SGHRS, YFSETQ. The CDR3 DNA sequence: TGCGCCAGCAGCTTGTCGGCGGACTTGGGGGAAAAACTGTTTTTT. Translating it yields CASSLSADLGEKLFF. Together with reference TRBV5-1 and TRBJ1-4, the CDR3 gives the full variable domain: KAGVTQTPRYLIKTRGQQVTLSCSPISGHRSVSWYQQTPGQGLQFLFEYFSETQRNKGNFPGRFSGRQFSNSRSEMNVSTLELGDSALYLCASSLSADLGEKLFFGSGTQLSVL.

The chain employs TRBV10-2 and TRBJ2-5; the match to TRBD1 covers 7 bases. Germline CDR1 WSHSY, CDR2 SAAADI. The CDR3 runs 14 residues. Losses at the gene ends were 6 bases for V and 5 bases for J; bases not matched to a gene: 9. The CDR3 loop reads CASRPLQGLETQYF. The CDR3 DNA is TGCGCCAGCAGACCCTTACAGGGGCTGGAGACCCAGTACTTC.

This rearrangement joins TRBV30 to TRBJ2-1; 9 positions match TRBD2. The germline V gene has CDR1 GTSNPN and CDR2 SVGIG (reference sequence). The CDR3 totals 18 residues. V trimming: 2 bases; J trimming: 2 bases; junction bases outside the gene matches: 13. The CDR3 spells CAWSRASGTDFPYNEQFF. CDR3 nucleotides: TGTGCCTGGAGTCGGGCTAGCGGGACCGATTTCCCCTACAATGAGCAGTTCTTC.

The chain uses TRBV7-9 and TRBJ2-3; 14 nucleotides agree with TRBD2. The CDR3 is 17 amino acids. The germline gives CDR1 SEHNR, CDR2 FQNEAQ (reference sequence). V lost 5 bases, J lost 5 bases, and 9 bases stayed unmatched. For the CDR3, the DNA is TGTGCCAGCAGCCGACTAGCGGGGGGGCAGGTGATAGATACGCAGTATTTT. Amino acid sequence: CASSRLAGGQVIDTQYF.

This clone was recorded a few times. This chain links TRBV6-6 with TRBJ1-1; TRBD1 might be the D (6 bases). The CDR3 has 12 amino acids. Germline V gene data show CDR1 as MNHNY and CDR2 as SVGAGI (reference sequence). The V end was cut by 7 bases, the J end by 6 bases, with 12 bases between. CDR3: CASIKQGSEAFF. The CDR3 DNA reads TGTGCCAGCATAAAACAGGGTTCTGAAGCTTTCTTT.

The gene calls are TRBV19 and TRBJ2-1; D remains ambiguous. Between the trimmed V and J ends, which lost 4 bases and 0 bases, there was a span of 10 bases. Germline V lookup: CDR1 LNHDA, CDR2 SQIVND (reference sequence). CDR3 length equals 15 residues. CDR3 coding DNA: TGTGCCAGTAGTAATGTTGGCCTCTCCTACAATGAGCAGTTCTTC. This translates into CASSNVGLSYNEQFF. Full variable domain (rest looked up from reference TRBV19 and TRBJ2-1): DGGITQSPKYLFRKEGQNVTLSCEQNLNHDAMYWYRQDPGQGLRLIYYSQIVNDFQKGDIAEGYSVSREKKESFPLTVTSAQKNPTAFYLCASSNVGLSYNEQFFGPGTRLTVL.

This clone was picked up a small number of times. The genes are TRBV28 and TRBJ1-1; no firm D call. CDR1 MDHEN and CDR2 SYDVKM come from the germline V gene. Trimming pared 1 base from V and 0 bases from J, leaving 12 bases between. The CDR3 loop spans 16 amino acids. The CDR3 region is CASSLSDMVMNTEAFF. In DNA, the CDR3 is TGTGCCAGCAGTTTATCCGACATGGTCATGAACACTGAAGCTTTCTTT.

V usage is TRBV7-9 and J usage is TRBJ1-6; 8 bases line up with TRBD1. Germline CDR1 reads SEHNR; CDR2 reads FQNEAQ (reference sequence). This CDR3 is built from 16 residues. J was trimmed by 2 bases and V by 6 bases; bases with no gene match: 6. CDR3 loop: CASSYTGGTYNSPLHF. CDR3 sequence (DNA): TGTGCCAGCAGTTATACAGGGGGTACCTATAATTCACCCCTCCACTTT.

This chain links TRBV11-2 with TRBJ1-6; 8 nucleotides align to TRBD1. The trim removed 4 bases at V and 8 bases at J, leaving 7 bases unmatched. The CDR3 sequence is 15 residues long. CDR1 is SGHAT and CDR2 is FQNNGV in the germline V gene. The CDR3 nucleotides read TGTGCCAGCAGCTCTCCAGGGGGCGCCGATTCACCCCTCCACTTT. This translates into CASSSPGGADSPLHF.

J is TRBJ1-5 and V is TRBV28, with D unclear. CDR3 length: 12 amino acids. The germline CDR1 and CDR2 sequences are MDHEN and SYDVKM. V was shortened by 4 bases and J by 8 bases, with 9 bases between the two germline ends. This chain's CDR3 is CASSSPVEPQHF. The CDR3 bases are TGTGCCAGCAGTTCCCCCGTTGAGCCCCAGCATTTT.

The genes are TRBV19 and TRBJ2-3, with TRBD2 matching over 8 bases. CDR1 is LNHDA and CDR2 is SQIVND in the germline V gene (reference sequence). After removal of 4 bases from V and 8 bases from J, the junction contained 8 bases not matched to a gene. CDR3 length: 14 residues. CDR3 DNA sequence: TGTGCCAGTAGTACGTTCGGGACTAGGGGTACGCAGTATTTT. Its translation: CASSTFGTRGTQYF.

The rearrangement joins TRBV12-3 or TRBV12-4 to TRBJ1-3; the D gene is possibly TRBD1 (5 bases). The length of the CDR3 is 12 residues. V lost 6 bases, J lost 3 bases, and 6 bases lay in between. The CDR3 region is CASRGLGNTIYF. DNA of the CDR3: TGTGCCAGCAGGGGGCTTGGAAACACCATATATTTT.

V and J are TRBV28 and TRBJ1-4; 8 nucleotides line up with TRBD1. The CDR3 covers 16 residues. CDR1 and CDR2 (germline): MDHEN, SYDVKM. V shed 3 bases, J shed 5 bases, and the junction held 8 bases outside the gene matches. This chain's CDR3 is CASSFFPGQGNEKLFF. The CDR3 coding sequence is TGTGCCAGCAGTTTTTTTCCAGGACAGGGCAATGAAAAACTGTTTTTT. Combining the CDR3 with reference TRBV28 and TRBJ1-4 gives the whole variable domain DVKVTQSSRYLVKRTGEKVFLECVQDMDHENMFWYRQDPGLGLRLIYFSYDVKMKEKGDIPEGYSVSREKKERFSLILESASTNQTSMYLCASSFFPGQGNEKLFFGSGTQLSVL.

The chain has TRBV13 and TRBJ2-7; TRBD1 agrees at 8 bases. The CDR3 consists of 15 residues. Trimming took 3 bases from V and 3 from J; bases not matched to a gene: 7. Germline CDR1 reads PRHDT; CDR2 reads FYEKMQ (reference sequence). The DNA for the CDR3 is TGTGCCAGCAGCTTTTATGGACAGGGAGGCTACGAGCAGTACTTC. This codes for CASSFYGQGGYEQYF.

V gene TRBV25-1 combines with J gene TRBJ2-7; TRBD1 is a possible D gene (5 bases). Germline CDR1 and CDR2: MGHDK and SYGVNS. V was shortened by 4 bases and J by 3 bases, with 13 bases between the two germline ends. CDR3 length: 14 residues. In nucleotides, the CDR3 is TGTGCCAGCAGTGGGGGCGGCAGTTACTACGAGCAGTACTTC. This translates into CASSGGGSYYEQYF.

The chain employs TRBV5-1 and TRBJ2-1; TRBD1 matches 8 bases. The V gene end was trimmed by 4 bases and the J gene end by 3 bases; junction bases not matched to a gene: 6. CDR3 length: 15 residues. Germline V gene lookup returns CDR1 SGHRS and CDR2 YFSETQ. CDR3 region: CASSTGQVNYNEQFF. The CDR3 DNA is TGCGCCAGCAGCACGGGACAGGTAAACTACAATGAGCAGTTCTTC.

The CDR3 sequence is CASSRDFQETQYF. The CDR3 DNA reads as TGTGCCAGCTCACGGGACTTTCAAGAGACCCAGTACTTC. The chain links TRBV18 to TRBJ2-5, with a weak D call TRBD2 (6 bases). V lost 4 bases and J lost 2, with 8 bases in between. Per the germline V gene, CDR1 is KGHSH and CDR2 is LQKENI. This CDR3 comprises 13 residues.

The rearrangement joins TRBV7-2 to TRBJ2-4; 10 positions match TRBD1. The germline CDR1 and CDR2 sequences are SGHTA and FQGNSA. The CDR3 has 15 amino acids. The ends lost 2 bases at V and 5 bases at J; junction bases unmatched: 3. As DNA, the CDR3 is TGTGCCAGCAGCTTAAGACAGGGGGCGCAAAACATTCAGTACTTC. Translating gives CASSLRQGAQNIQYF.

The V and J genes are TRBV5-4 and TRBJ1-2; the match to TRBD1 covers 10 bases. Germline V gene lookup returns CDR1 SGHNT and CDR2 YYREEE (reference sequence). V lost 5 bases, J lost 4 bases, and 5 bases stayed unmatched. The CDR3 runs to 14 residues. The CDR3 DNA reads as TGTGCCAGCAGGCGACAGGGGGCGTTCTATGGCTACACCTTC. It translates to CASRRQGAFYGYTF.

This chain links TRBV24-1 with TRBJ1-2, with D possibly matching TRBD1 (5 bases). The germline V gene has CDR1 KGHDR and CDR2 SFDVKD. The CDR3 is 12 amino acids. Between the trimmed V and J ends, which lost 3 bases and 7 bases, there was a span of 8 bases. CDR3 region: CATSDPGFGYTF. The CDR3 nucleotides read TGTGCCACCAGTGATCCAGGGTTTGGCTACACCTTC.

The rearrangement uses TRBV11-2 and TRBJ2-3; 8 nucleotides agree with TRBD1. Germline V CDR1 and CDR2: SGHAT, FQNNGV. After removal of 3 bases from V and 5 bases from J, the junction contained 7 bases not matched to a gene. This CDR3 is 15 amino acids long. The CDR3: CASSFDRGWGDTQYF. The CDR3 DNA follows: TGTGCCAGCAGCTTCGACAGGGGCTGGGGAGATACGCAGTATTTT.

The chain has TRBV12-2 and TRBJ1-1; the table's D call of TRBD1 was not tested on the DNA. TRBV12-2 is marked as a pseudogene. The CDR3 sequence is 18 residues long. Here the CDR3 reads CASRLAMDRQEQYTEAFF. The CDR3 region has the DNA TGTGCAAGTCGCTTAGCGATGGATCGACAGGAACAATACACTGAAGCTTTCTTT.